The following is a TCR beta chain sequence with its context. Its specificity is not known. The sample comes from a study of OX40 agonist ivuxolimab in advanced cancers. As for the study in general: Patients enrolled in dose escalation were diagnosed with hepatocellular carcinoma, melanoma, renal cell or head and neck cancer.

Here immunoSEQ multiplex PCR was the method, and the copy in TCRdb shows in-frame clones only, minus some. The sample includes 77,000 or so clones, 90% of them seen just once. Findings and caveats of the study: Clonal expansion by week 6 occurred in CD4+ and CD8+ blood T cells (at 0.1 to 3.0 mg/kg). Fewer expanded clones were found on average in CD4+ than in CD8+ T cells.

This CDR3 is built from 17 residues. Trimming stripped 1 base from V and 0 bases from J, with 16 bases between. Germline assignment: CDR1 SGHRS and CDR2 YFSETQ. This specimen consisted of CD4+ or CD8+ T cells sorted from blood, obtained in a trial of the OX40 agonist ivuxolimab. The source is an adult with an advanced solid tumor such as melanoma, head and neck, liver or kidney cancer. V usage is TRBV5-1 and J usage is TRBJ1-1; weak D call: TRBD1 (5 bases). The CDR3 spells CASSLLGPAPMNTEAFF. CDR3 coding DNA: TGCGCCAGCAGCTTGCTGGGGCCCGCACCGATGAACACTGAAGCTTTCTTT.